These 21 T cell receptor beta chains were sequenced from one sample in a study of CD8+ T cells in alopecia areata. Extraction and reverse transcription of RNA yielded cDNA as the sequencing template. Using immunoSEQ multiplex PCR, the repertoire was profiled, and TCRdb retains in-frame clones only, with some absent. This sample has 70,000 or so clones, with approximately 64% found just once. Sequenced here: CD8+ T cells sorted from blood, sampled at week 0. These receptors came from a human donor with alopecia areata.

The table lists this clone with many counts. The chain couples TRBV6-5 to TRBJ2-1; tentative D call: TRBD2 (5 bases). Germline CDR1 MNHEY, CDR2 SVGAGI. V lost 0 bases to trimming and J lost 5 bases, with 8 bases between them. The CDR3 totals 14 residues. CDR3 coding DNA: TGTGCCAGCAGTTACTCGCGGGCCGACAATGAGCAGTTCTTC. Translation gives CASSYSRADNEQFF.

The rearrangement links TRBV4-2 to TRBJ2-5; D gene ambiguous. Per the germline V gene, CDR1 is LGHNA and CDR2 is YNFKEQ. The V end was cut by 5 bases, the J end by 1 base, with 11 bases between. The CDR3 contains 14 residues. CDR3 in amino acids: CASSLIGLQETQYF. The CDR3 region has the DNA TGTGCCAGCAGCTTAATTGGCCTCCAAGAGACCCAGTACTTC.

This rearrangement joins TRBV7-2 to TRBJ2-7; D might be TRBD1 (5 bases). This CDR3 contains 14 residues. Germline CDR1 reads SGHTA; CDR2 reads FQGNSA. Trimming cost V 8 bases and J 2 bases, with 16 bases left between them. CDR3 DNA: TGTGCCAGCGGCGGCCGAGACAGCACCTACGAGCAGTACTTC. Its protein is CASGGRDSTYEQYF.

Only a few counts were recorded for this clone. This sequence joins TRBV13 and TRBJ2-1; the D is unclear. Germline loops: CDR1 PRHDT, CDR2 FYEKMQ (reference sequence). V gave up 3 bases and J gave up 8 bases, with 11 bases separating them. There are 13 residues in the CDR3. CDR3 coding DNA: TGTGCCAGCAGCTTGTGGTCAGATCATGAGCAGTTCTTC. Amino acid sequence: CASSLWSDHEQFF.

The gene calls are TRBV2 and TRBJ1-2, with 8 nucleotides matching TRBD1. There are 15 residues in the CDR3. Trimming took 5 bases from V and 4 from J; bases not matched to a gene: 9. The germline V gene has CDR1 SNHLY and CDR2 FYNNEI. Here the CDR3 reads CASSSGTGEFYGYTF. CDR3 sequence (DNA): TGTGCCAGCAGTTCCGGGACAGGCGAATTCTATGGCTACACCTTC.

The chain is built from TRBV4-3 and TRBJ1-2, with 7 bases matching TRBD1. Germline V CDR1 and CDR2: LGHNA, YSLEER. Trimming took 1 base from V and 5 from J; bases not matched to a gene: 10. This CDR3 is built from 16 residues. CDR3 protein: CASSQGNRGRGYGYTF. The CDR3 nucleotides read TGCGCCAGCAGCCAAGGGAACCGGGGCAGGGGGTATGGCTACACCTTC.

This clone was counted only a few times. The chain uses TRBV7-9 and TRBJ1-2, with a tentative D call TRBD1 (5 bases). CDR3 length: 13 residues. Germline loops: CDR1 SEHNR, CDR2 FQNEAQ (reference sequence). V lost 1 base and J 3 bases, leaving 6 bases between the germline ends. In DNA form, the CDR3 reads TGTGCCAGCAGCTTAGGGGACTACTATGGCTACACCTTC. This encodes CASSLGDYYGYTF.

This chain uses TRBV29-1 with TRBJ2-3; the match to TRBD2 covers 7 bases. J lost 0 bases, V lost 6 bases, and 6 bases had no gene match. This CDR3 contains 14 residues. CDR1 is SQVTM and CDR2 is ANQGSEA in the germline V gene. The CDR3 DNA is TGCAGCGTCGCCGGGACTACAAGCACAGATACGCAGTATTTT. This translates into CSVAGTTSTDTQYF.

This clone was found a few times. As DNA, the CDR3 is TGCAGTGTAGGGGGTGTCGATTCACCCCTCCACTTT. Amino acids: CSVGGVDSPLHF. The chain recombines TRBV29-1 with TRBJ1-6, with D perhaps TRBD1 (6 bases). Per the germline V gene, CDR1 is SQVTM and CDR2 is ANQGSEA. CDR3 length: 12 residues.

In its sample, this clone ranks as medium-sized. V and J are TRBV4-1 and TRBJ2-1; 12 bases map to TRBD2. The trim removed 4 bases at V and 9 bases at J, leaving 7 bases unmatched. Germline assignment: CDR1 MGHRA and CDR2 YSYEKL. This CDR3 has 15 amino acids. The CDR3 bases are TGCGCCAGCAGCCTTTCTAGCGGGGGGGCGCCTGAGCAGTTCTTC. Translation gives CASSLSSGGAPEQFF.

The chain employs TRBV14 and TRBJ2-3; D is perhaps TRBD1 (6 bases). Trimming cost V 3 bases and J 2 bases, with 21 bases left between them. Germline lookup yields CDR1 SGHDN and CDR2 FVKESK. The CDR3 is 18 residues long. CDR3 nucleotide sequence: TGTGCCAGCAGCCAGGCCGTCCGGGACACAGACCCCACAGATACGCAGTATTTT. Translating gives CASSQAVRDTDPTDTQYF.

This clone showed up just a few times. CDR3 coding DNA: TGCAGCGTTGAAGTGGGGGACTCTTACCCCCAAGAGACCCAGTACTTC. Amino acid sequence: CSVEVGDSYPQETQYF. The chain is built from TRBV29-1 and TRBJ2-5; TRBD2 is a possible D gene (6 bases). CDR1 and CDR2 from the germline V gene are SQVTM and ANQGSEA. This CDR3 spans 16 amino acids. V dropped 1 base and J dropped 1 base, with 16 bases sitting between them.

The sample holds a few counts of this clone. The J gene is TRBJ2-7, the V gene TRBV6-5; 7 bases map to TRBD2. The CDR3 extends over 15 amino acids. V dropped 6 bases and J dropped 6; count of bases not matched to a gene: 14. Germline CDR1 is MNHEY and CDR2 is SVGAGI. CDR3 sequence reads: CASSHRRDGGTEQYF. CDR3 coding DNA: TGTGCCAGCAGCCACCGCCGGGACGGGGGGACCGAGCAGTACTTC.

The chain combines TRBV27 with TRBJ1-1; D uncertain. Germline-derived CDR1 and CDR2 are MNHEY and SMNVEV (reference sequence). Trimming shortened V by 6 bases and J by 3 bases, and 8 bases separated the two germline ends. The CDR3 spans 12 residues. The DNA for the CDR3 is TGTGCCAGCAGCGGCAGGTACACTGAAGCTTTCTTT. Its protein is CASSGRYTEAFF.

V and J are TRBV7-9 and TRBJ2-2, with D perhaps TRBD2 (5 bases). This CDR3 comprises 14 residues. V was clipped by 4 bases and J by 4 bases, with 10 bases between them. Germline-derived CDR1 and CDR2 are SEHNR and FQNEAQ (reference sequence). The CDR3 coding sequence is TGTGCCAGCAGCTCCCGGAGCGGCACCGGGGAGCTGTTTTTT. Its translation is CASSSRSGTGELFF.

This chain joins TRBV9 and TRBJ2-7; TRBD1 matches 7 bases. The length of the CDR3 is 14 residues. J was trimmed by 1 base and V by 3 bases; bases with no gene match: 4. Germline V lookup: CDR1 SGDLS, CDR2 YYNGEE. The chain's CDR3 is CASSERDSSYEQYF. For the CDR3, the DNA is TGTGCCAGCAGCGAACGGGACAGTTCCTACGAGCAGTACTTC.

V is TRBV15 and J is TRBJ1-1; D unclear. The CDR3 spans 15 residues. Germline V lookup: CDR1 LNHNV, CDR2 YYDKDF (reference sequence). Trimming pared 0 bases from V and 2 bases from J, leaving 10 bases between. CDR3 DNA sequence: TGTGCCACCAGCAGAGATAGGCAGATAAACACTGAAGCTTTCTTT. Translation: CATSRDRQINTEAFF.

The chain joins TRBV29-1 to TRBJ2-1, with D tentatively TRBD1 or TRBD2 (5 bases each). V was cut by 4 bases and J by 10 bases, with 14 bases left in between. The CDR3 covers 12 residues. In germline, CDR1 is SQVTM, CDR2 ANQGSEA. This chain's CDR3 is CSVVNGAGEQFF. CDR3 DNA: TGCAGCGTTGTGAACGGGGCGGGCGAGCAGTTCTTC.

V is TRBV27 and J is TRBJ1-2; TRBD1 matches at 8 bases. Germline trimming cut 6 bases from V and 5 bases from J; bases unmatched to any gene: 14. CDR3 length equals 16 residues. Germline V gene sequence: CDR1 MNHEY, CDR2 SMNVEV (reference sequence). This chain's CDR3 is CASRGPEQGGSYGYTF. The CDR3 DNA sequence: TGTGCCAGCAGAGGACCAGAACAGGGGGGAAGTTATGGCTACACCTTC.

This clone has a handful of counts. V gene TRBV7-9 combines with J gene TRBJ2-5; no clear D gene. The DNA end is a closer match to TRBJ2-7, so the J assignment may be wrong. The CDR3 totals 12 residues. Germline V gene data show CDR1 as SEHNR and CDR2 as FQNEAQ (reference sequence). This CDR3 is CASSSTSYEQYF. The CDR3 coding sequence is TGTGCCAGCAGCTCTACCTCCTACGAGCAGTACTTC.

The chain carries TRBV29-1 and TRBJ2-2; D uncertain. The CDR3 is 13 residues long. Germline V gives CDR1 SQVTM, CDR2 ANQGSEA. The V end lost 4 bases, the J end lost 3 bases, and 9 bases lay between the germline ends. The CDR3 DNA reads TGCAGCGTTGTGGTGGATTACACCGGGGAGCTGTTTTTT. Translation: CSVVVDYTGELFF.